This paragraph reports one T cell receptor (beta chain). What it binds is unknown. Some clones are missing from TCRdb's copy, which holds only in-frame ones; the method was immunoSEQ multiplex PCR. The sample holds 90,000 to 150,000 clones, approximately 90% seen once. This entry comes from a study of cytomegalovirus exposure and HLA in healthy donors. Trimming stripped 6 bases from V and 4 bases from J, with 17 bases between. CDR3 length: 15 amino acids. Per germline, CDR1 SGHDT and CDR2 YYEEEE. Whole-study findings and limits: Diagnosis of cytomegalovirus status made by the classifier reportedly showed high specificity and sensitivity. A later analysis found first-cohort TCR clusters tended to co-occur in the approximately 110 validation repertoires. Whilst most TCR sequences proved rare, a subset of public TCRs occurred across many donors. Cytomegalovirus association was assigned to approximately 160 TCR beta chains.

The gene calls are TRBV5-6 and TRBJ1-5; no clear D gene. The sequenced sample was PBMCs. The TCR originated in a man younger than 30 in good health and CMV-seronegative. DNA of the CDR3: TGTGCCAGCAACCGGCGGTTCGGAGGTAATCAGCCCCAGCATTTT. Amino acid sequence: CASNRRFGGNQPQHF.